The 32 T cell receptor beta chains below all came from one sample that was sequenced in a study of T-cell memory formation after mild COVID-19. Using its own MiXCR run on the 5' RACE reads, TCRdb lists one record per CDR3 protein. The sample yields roughly 150,000 distinct CDR3 sequences, around 15% seen once. Sequenced material: PBMCs or a T cell subset sorted from them (not recorded which). Receptors were obtained from an adult woman who had mild COVID-19 (a few samples of this study predate the infection). Cell type and time point are not known.

Only a few counts were recorded for this clonotype. The rearrangement links TRBV12-3 or TRBV12-4 to TRBJ1-2; no clear D. The CDR3 runs 13 residues. Trimming cost V 3 bases and J 5 bases, with 10 bases left between them. The CDR3 sequence is CASSFPGAYGYTF. Here the CDR3 DNA reads TGTGCCAGCAGTTTTCCGGGCGCTTATGGCTACACCTTC.

This rearrangement joins TRBV5-1 to TRBJ2-5; D remains ambiguous. The germline V gene encodes CDR1 SGHRS and CDR2 YFSETQ. V gave up 0 bases and J gave up 1 base, with 7 bases separating them. The CDR3 spans 14 residues. The CDR3 region is CASSLGPSQETQYF. CDR3 bases: TGCGCCAGCAGCTTGGGTCCCAGCCAAGAGACCCAGTACTTC.

In regard to this clonotype: Its ends do not fully match the called genes, so a read error is possible. The J gene is TRBJ2-6, the V gene TRBV5-1; TRBD1 is a possible D gene (5 bases). The CDR3 is 17 amino acids. Germline assignment: CDR1 SGHRS and CDR2 YFSETQ. CDR3 protein: CASSLPEVFAGANVLTF. The CDR3 DNA sequence: TGCGCCAGCAGCTTGCCTGAGGTCTTTGCTGGGGCCAACGTCCTGACTTTT.

This clonotype was observed a handful of times. This chain joins TRBV12-3 or TRBV12-4 and TRBJ1-6, with a possible D match to TRBD1 (6 bases). This CDR3 is 14 amino acids long. The V end lost 6 bases, the J end lost 12 bases, and 18 bases lay between the germline ends. Here the CDR3 reads CASSKGGRDRPLHF. DNA for the CDR3: TGTGCCAGCAGCAAGGGGGGGAGGGACCGACCCCTCCACTTT.

This rearrangement joins TRBV25-1 to TRBJ2-5, with 9 bases aligning to TRBD2. The CDR3 has 15 residues. Germline CDR1 reads MGHDK; CDR2 reads SYGVNS. Trimming took 5 bases from V and 5 from J; bases not matched to a gene: 9. CDR3 nucleotide sequence: TGTGCCAGCAGTTACATTAGCGGGGGAAGGGAGACCCAGTACTTC. Translation: CASSYISGGRETQYF.

This clonotype was counted between two and nine times. The chain couples TRBV14 to TRBJ1-3, with a tentative D call TRBD1 (6 bases). CDR3 length equals 12 residues. The germline V and J ends were trimmed by 8 bases and 3 bases, with 8 bases remaining between them. Germline CDR1 SGHDN, CDR2 FVKESK. The CDR3 sequence is CASGGYGNTIYF. The DNA for the CDR3 is TGTGCCAGCGGGGGCTATGGAAACACCATATATTTT.

The table lists this clonotype with a few counts. The chain couples TRBV19 to TRBJ2-7; D remains unclear. This CDR3 has 11 amino acids. The germline V gene encodes CDR1 LNHDA and CDR2 SQIVND (reference sequence). Trimming left V 5 bases short and J 7 bases short, with 9 bases between. CDR3 bases: TGTGCCAGTAGTTACAAGGGTGAGCAGTACTTC. It encodes CASSYKGEQYF.

This rearrangement joins TRBV5-1 to TRBJ2-2, with a weak D call TRBD1 (6 bases). There are 15 residues in the CDR3. Trimming removed 4 bases at V and 4 bases at J, with 14 bases between. Germline CDR1 is SGHRS and CDR2 is YFSETQ. CDR3 sequence reads: CASSPKQGATGELFF. CDR3 in DNA: TGCGCCAGCAGCCCGAAACAGGGAGCCACCGGGGAGCTGTTTTTT.

The J gene is TRBJ2-5, the V gene TRBV4-1; D remains unclear. The germline V and J ends were trimmed by 1 base and 2 bases, with 8 bases remaining between them. The CDR3 sequence is 14 residues long. Germline V gives CDR1 MGHRA, CDR2 YSYEKL. The CDR3 reads CASSQAGRQETQYF. The CDR3 bases are TGCGCCAGCAGCCAAGCCGGACGGCAAGAGACCCAGTACTTC.

This clonotype occurred a few times. The rearrangement joins TRBV14 to TRBJ1-2, with 7 positions matching TRBD1. Germline V gives CDR1 SGHDN, CDR2 FVKESK. The CDR3 contains 14 residues. Trimming removed 4 bases from V and 4 bases from J; junction bases left unmatched: 6. In DNA form, the CDR3 reads TGTGCCAGCAGCCGGGACAGCTATCGCTATGGCTACACCTTC. Translated: CASSRDSYRYGYTF.

This clonotype has more than one count but fewer than ten. The rearrangement uses TRBV30 and TRBJ2-7; no clear D. CDR3 length: 16 amino acids. Trimming removed 3 bases at V and 0 bases at J, with 18 bases between. Germline lookup yields CDR1 GTSNPN and CDR2 SVGIG (reference sequence). The CDR3 here is CAWSGPSTVSSYEQYF. The CDR3 region has the DNA TGTGCCTGGAGCGGTCCGTCCACGGTGAGCTCCTACGAGCAGTACTTC.

The CDR3 loop is CSADRGPGYTF. The CDR3 coding sequence is TGCAGTGCTGACAGGGGGCCTGGCTACACCTTC. The rearrangement links TRBV20-1 to TRBJ1-2; 10 bases fit TRBD1. V was clipped by 5 bases and J by 7 bases; unmatched bases: 1. From germline, CDR1 is DFQATT and CDR2 SNEGSKA (reference sequence). The CDR3 totals 11 residues.

The chain carries TRBV29-1 and TRBJ2-5; 8 positions match TRBD1. The germline CDR1 and CDR2 sequences are SQVTM and ANQGSEA. Losses at the gene ends were 4 bases for V and 5 bases for J; bases not matched to a gene: 0. CDR3 length equals 11 residues. CDR3 nucleotide sequence: TGCAGCGTTGGACAGGGGGAGACCCAGTACTTC. It yields the protein CSVGQGETQYF.

This clonotype was counted only a few times. The V gene is TRBV7-8, the J gene TRBJ2-5, with 8 bases that match TRBD2. Looked up from germline, CDR1 is SGHVS and CDR2 is FQNEAQ. The V segment lost 5 bases and the J segment 5 bases; nucleotides outside the gene matches: 10. The CDR3 covers 15 residues. CDR3 amino acids: CASSPVISGDETQYF. The CDR3 DNA sequence: TGTGCCAGCAGCCCCGTTATTAGCGGGGATGAGACCCAGTACTTC.

This clonotype was observed a handful of times. The chain links TRBV30 to TRBJ2-2; 7 bases align to TRBD1. Germline V CDR1 and CDR2: GTSNPN, SVGIG (reference sequence). Trimming cost V 2 bases and J 5 bases; bases outside gene matches: 5. This CDR3 comprises 14 residues. CDR3 in amino acids: CAWSPTGPTGELFF. The CDR3 bases are TGTGCCTGGAGTCCGACAGGGCCAACCGGGGAGCTGTTTTTT.

This clonotype has more than one count but fewer than ten. The rearrangement uses TRBV7-2 and TRBJ2-3; a weak D match, TRBD2 (6 bases). This CDR3 is built from 16 residues. The germline V gene encodes CDR1 SGHTA and CDR2 FQGNSA. V was shortened by 1 base and J by 2 bases, with 13 bases between the two germline ends. The CDR3 coding sequence is TGTGCCAGCAGCTTAGAGGCGGGGCTTTTCACAGATACGCAGTATTTT. Its protein product is CASSLEAGLFTDTQYF.

This clonotype was found a few times. The rearrangement links TRBV7-9 to TRBJ2-7; 8 bases line up with TRBD1. This CDR3 comprises 14 residues. In germline, CDR1 is SEHNR, CDR2 FQNEAQ (reference sequence). Trimming cost V 5 bases and J 6 bases; bases outside gene matches: 9. The CDR3 loop reads CASSALAQGAEQYF. In DNA, the CDR3 is TGTGCCAGCAGCGCGCTTGCGCAGGGGGCCGAGCAGTACTTC.

This clonotype has only a few counts. The J gene is TRBJ1-5, the V gene TRBV3-1; possible D gene TRBD1, 6 bases. The V end was cut by 1 base, the J end by 9 bases, with 16 bases between. The CDR3 runs to 15 residues. CDR1 LGHDT and CDR2 YNNKEL come from the germline V gene (reference sequence). CDR3 loop: CASSQVGGMGVPQHF. The CDR3 DNA sequence: TGTGCCAGCAGCCAAGTAGGGGGGATGGGGGTGCCCCAGCATTTT.

A few counts support this clonotype. The chain carries TRBV9 and TRBJ2-1, with 10 bases lining up with TRBD2. The CDR3 totals 15 residues. Germline lookup yields CDR1 SGDLS and CDR2 YYNGEE. Trimming removed 6 bases from V and 3 bases from J; junction bases left unmatched: 6. CDR3 sequence reads: CASTPSGGLYNEQFF. CDR3 coding DNA: TGTGCCAGCACTCCTAGCGGGGGCCTCTACAATGAGCAGTTCTTC.

Note on this clonotype: One end of the junction is discordant with germline, which a read error may explain. The rearrangement joins TRBV7-9 to TRBJ1-6; D is ambiguous. Germline CDR1 SEHNR, CDR2 FQNEAQ (reference sequence). This CDR3 is 15 amino acids long. Written as DNA, the CDR3 is TGTGCCAGCAGCTTAGACGTCCGGGTGCGATCACCCCGCCACTTT. Its protein product is CASSLDVRVRSPRHF. Drawing the rest from reference TRBV7-9 and TRBJ1-6, the complete variable domain is DTGVSQNPRHKITKRGQNVTFRCDPISEHNRLYWYRQTLGQGPEFLTYFQNEAQLEKSRLLSDRFSAERPKGSFSTLEIQRTEQGDSAMYLCASSLDVRVRSPRHFGNGTRLTVT.

The sample holds a few counts of this clonotype. This chain connects TRBV12-3 or TRBV12-4 to TRBJ2-5, with TRBD2 identical over 7 bases. With V trimmed by 6 bases and J by 2 bases, 15 bases remained unmatched. CDR3 length: 17 amino acids. The CDR3 DNA reads as TGTGCCAGCAGCCCCCTAAAGGGACTATCACTTCAAGAGACCCAGTACTTC. Protein: CASSPLKGLSLQETQYF.

The chain combines TRBV7-8 with TRBJ2-1; 8 positions match TRBD1. The CDR3 has 15 residues. Looked up from germline, CDR1 is SGHVS and CDR2 is FQNEAQ. The V segment lost 11 bases and the J segment 2 bases; nucleotides outside the gene matches: 11. The CDR3 DNA follows: TGTGCCGTAGGACAGGGAGATTTAACCTACAATGAGCAGTTCTTC. This codes for CAVGQGDLTYNEQFF.

V and J are TRBV19 and TRBJ1-5; D remains unclear. Germline CDR1 and CDR2: LNHDA and SQIVND (reference sequence). Trimming took 7 bases from V and 2 from J, leaving 12 bases between them. The CDR3 covers 14 residues. CDR3: CASTLDGRNQPQHF. In DNA, the CDR3 is TGTGCCAGTACCCTGGACGGACGCAATCAGCCCCAGCATTTT.

This clonotype was recorded a few times. The CDR3 bases are TGTGCCAGCAGCTTGGACAGGGGAGGAGGCAATCAGCCCCAGCATTTT. It is translated as CASSLDRGGGNQPQHF. The chain joins TRBV7-9 to TRBJ1-5; 9 bases are shared with TRBD1. Germline values: CDR1 SEHNR, CDR2 FQNEAQ (reference sequence). Losses at the gene ends were 3 bases for V and 2 bases for J; bases not matched to a gene: 5. The CDR3 totals 16 residues.

The chain is built from TRBV7-8 and TRBJ2-2; 10 bases line up with TRBD2. The CDR3 sequence is 16 residues long. The V gene end was trimmed by 7 bases and the J gene end by 7 bases; junction bases not matched to a gene: 12. Germline-derived CDR1 and CDR2 are SGHVS and FQNEAQ. CDR3 sequence (DNA): TGTGCCAGCATCCCCTCCGGGACTAGCGCCAACGGGGAGCTGTTTTTT. Translation gives CASIPSGTSANGELFF. Full variable domain (rest looked up from reference TRBV7-8 and TRBJ2-2): GAGVSQSPRYKVAKRGQDVALRCDPISGHVSLFWYQQALGQGPEFLTYFQNEAQLDKSGLPSDRFFAERPEGSVSTLKIQRTQQEDSAVYLCASIPSGTSANGELFFGEGSRLTVL.

This clonotype came up a few times. The rearrangement uses TRBV20-1 and TRBJ1-4; D is possibly TRBD1 (5 bases). Per germline, CDR1 DFQATT and CDR2 SNEGSKA (reference sequence). The CDR3 loop spans 16 amino acids. Trimming pared 3 bases from V and 5 bases from J, leaving 19 bases between. The CDR3 protein is CSASPTSGTENEKLFF. In DNA, the CDR3 is TGCAGTGCTAGTCCCACCTCCGGGACCGAGAATGAAAAACTGTTTTTT.

The rearrangement links TRBV5-1 to TRBJ2-7; 10 bases are shared with TRBD2. Germline assignment: CDR1 SGHRS and CDR2 YFSETQ. The CDR3 has 14 residues. The V gene end was trimmed by 4 bases and the J gene end by 8 bases; junction bases not matched to a gene: 9. CDR3 protein: CASSLSGLAEKQYF. The CDR3 DNA reads as TGCGCCAGCAGCCTATCAGGACTAGCGGAGAAGCAGTACTTC.

This clonotype came up many times. The V gene is TRBV24-1, the J gene TRBJ2-1; 12 bases agree with TRBD2. Germline CDR1 reads KGHDR; CDR2 reads SFDVKD. The ends lost 4 bases at V and 7 bases at J; junction bases unmatched: 13. The CDR3 extends over 18 amino acids. The CDR3 region is CATSETLAGGPRENEQFF. In DNA, the CDR3 is TGTGCCACCAGTGAGACCCTAGCGGGAGGGCCTAGAGAGAATGAGCAGTTCTTC.

The table lists this clonotype with a few counts. The chain has TRBV28 and TRBJ2-2; D not resolved. Trimming stripped 3 bases from V and 0 bases from J, with 8 bases between. Germline CDR1 and CDR2: MDHEN and SYDVKM. The CDR3 length is 15 residues. CDR3 nucleotides: TGTGCCAGCAGTTTGGTGGGCGCGAACACCGGGGAGCTGTTTTTT. Its translation is CASSLVGANTGELFF.

This clonotype has a handful of counts. The chain uses TRBV4-1 and TRBJ2-2; 8 nucleotides agree with TRBD2. Germline assignment: CDR1 MGHRA and CDR2 YSYEKL. V lost 8 bases and J lost 0; bases outside the gene matches: 11. This CDR3 is 17 amino acids long. The DNA for the CDR3 is TGCGCCAGCCAAGCCGGAAGCGGGGGAACGAACACCGGGGAGCTGTTTTTT. It is translated as CASQAGSGGTNTGELFF.

This clonotype was recorded a few times. The chain has TRBV12-3 or TRBV12-4 and TRBJ2-1; no firm D call. CDR3 length: 12 residues. Trimming left V 3 bases short and J 5 bases short, with 5 bases between. CDR3 nucleotide sequence: TGTGCCAGCAGTTTGTCCCACAATGAGCAGTTCTTC. Amino acid sequence: CASSLSHNEQFF.

This chain uses TRBV19 with TRBJ2-1; TRBD1 matches 9 bases. This CDR3 comprises 15 residues. After removal of 6 bases from V and 9 bases from J, the junction contained 12 bases not matched to a gene. Germline V gives CDR1 LNHDA, CDR2 SQIVND (reference sequence). CDR3 loop: CASRTGDRVRGEQFF. CDR3 nucleotides: TGTGCCAGTAGGACAGGGGACAGGGTGAGGGGTGAGCAGTTCTTC.